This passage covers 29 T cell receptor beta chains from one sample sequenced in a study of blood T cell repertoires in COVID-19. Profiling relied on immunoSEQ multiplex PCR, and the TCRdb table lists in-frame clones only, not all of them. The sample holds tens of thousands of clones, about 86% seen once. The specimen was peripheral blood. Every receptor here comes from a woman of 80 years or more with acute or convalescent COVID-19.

The CDR3 protein is CASSLTSGGYNEQFF. The CDR3 nucleotides are TGTGCCAGCAGCTTGACTAGCGGGGGGTACAATGAGCAGTTCTTC. The V call is TRBV13, the J call TRBJ2-1; TRBD2 agrees at 13 bases. The V and J ends lost 3 bases and 4 bases, in that order; junction bases with no gene match: 0. This CDR3 has 15 residues. Germline loops: CDR1 PRHDT, CDR2 FYEKMQ (reference sequence).

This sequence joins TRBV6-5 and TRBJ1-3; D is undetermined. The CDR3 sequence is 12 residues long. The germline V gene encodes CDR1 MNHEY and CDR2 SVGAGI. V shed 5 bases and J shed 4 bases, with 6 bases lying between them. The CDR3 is CASSPQGNTIYF. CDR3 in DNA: TGTGCCAGCAGTCCACAGGGAAACACCATATATTTT.

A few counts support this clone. Here the CDR3 DNA reads TGTGCCAGCAGCCAACCGGGACAGGGGGGATATCAGCCCCAGCATTTT. Encoded protein: CASSQPGQGGYQPQHF. The J gene is TRBJ1-5, the V gene TRBV3-1 (or the pseudogene TRBV3-2); 11 bases fit TRBD1. Per the germline V gene, CDR1 is LGHDT and CDR2 is YNNKEL (reference sequence). V was pared by 2 bases and J by 5 bases, with 5 bases of the junction left unmatched. The CDR3 spans 16 residues.

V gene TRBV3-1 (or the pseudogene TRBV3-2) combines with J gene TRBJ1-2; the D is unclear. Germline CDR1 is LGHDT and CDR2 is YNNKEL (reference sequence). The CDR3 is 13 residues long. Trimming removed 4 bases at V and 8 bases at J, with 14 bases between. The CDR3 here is CASSPLGPGGYTF. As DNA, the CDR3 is TGTGCCAGCAGCCCCCTGGGTCCCGGGGGCTACACCTTC.

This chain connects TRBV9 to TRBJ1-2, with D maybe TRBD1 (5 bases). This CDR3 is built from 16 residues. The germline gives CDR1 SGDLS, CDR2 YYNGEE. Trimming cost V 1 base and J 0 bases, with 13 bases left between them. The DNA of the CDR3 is TGTGCCAGCAGCGTACAGGCAGGGCCGGCTAACTATGGCTACACCTTC. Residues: CASSVQAGPANYGYTF.

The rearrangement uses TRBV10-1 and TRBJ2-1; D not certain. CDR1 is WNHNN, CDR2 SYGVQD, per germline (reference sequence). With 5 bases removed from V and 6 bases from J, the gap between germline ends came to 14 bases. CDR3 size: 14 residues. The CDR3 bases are TGCGCCAGCAGTTCTTCCGGGTCGATCAATGAGCAGTTCTTC. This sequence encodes CASSSSGSINEQFF.

CDR3 region: CASSRGGQGEKLFF. CDR3 DNA sequence: TGCGCCAGCAGCCGCGGGGGACAGGGAGAAAAACTGTTTTTT. The genes are TRBV4-1 and TRBJ1-4, with TRBD1 identical over 9 bases. The CDR3 has 14 amino acids. CDR1 MGHRA and CDR2 YSYEKL come from the germline V gene. The J segment lost 8 bases and the V segment lost 4 bases, leaving 5 bases of the junction unmatched.

This CDR3 is CASSQGSGTGAGNTIYF. CDR3 in DNA: TGTGCCAGCAGCCAAGGGTCCGGGACAGGGGCTGGAAACACCATATATTTT. The chain couples TRBV3-1 (or the pseudogene TRBV3-2) to TRBJ1-3; 10 positions match TRBD1. Germline CDR1 LGHDT, CDR2 YNNKEL (reference sequence). There are 17 residues in the CDR3. V dropped 1 base and J dropped 2; count of bases not matched to a gene: 5.

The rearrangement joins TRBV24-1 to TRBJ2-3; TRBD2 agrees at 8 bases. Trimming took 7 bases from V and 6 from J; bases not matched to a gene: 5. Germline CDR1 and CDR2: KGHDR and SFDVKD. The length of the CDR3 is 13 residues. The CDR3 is CATRGTSGDTQYF. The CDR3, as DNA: TGTGCCACCAGGGGGACTAGTGGGGATACGCAGTATTTT.

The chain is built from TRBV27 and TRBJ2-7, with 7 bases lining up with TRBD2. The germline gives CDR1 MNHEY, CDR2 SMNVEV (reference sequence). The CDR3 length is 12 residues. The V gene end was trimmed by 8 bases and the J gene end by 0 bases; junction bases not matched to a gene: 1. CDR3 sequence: CASGGGSYEQYF. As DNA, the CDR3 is TGTGCCAGCGGGGGGGGCTCCTACGAGCAGTACTTC.

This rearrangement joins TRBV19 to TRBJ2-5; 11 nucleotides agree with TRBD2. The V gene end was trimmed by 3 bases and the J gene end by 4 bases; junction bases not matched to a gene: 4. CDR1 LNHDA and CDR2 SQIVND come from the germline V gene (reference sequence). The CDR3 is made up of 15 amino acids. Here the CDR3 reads CASSIQGLAVETQYF. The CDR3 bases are TGTGCCAGTAGTATTCAGGGACTAGCGGTAGAGACCCAGTACTTC.

CDR3 protein: CASSFGGGARTNEKLFF. The CDR3 DNA follows: TGCGCCAGCAGCTTCGGAGGGGGCGCGAGGACTAATGAAAAACTGTTTTTT. This chain connects TRBV5-1 to TRBJ1-4; 7 bases agree with TRBD1. The germline CDR1 and CDR2 sequences are SGHRS and YFSETQ. The CDR3 is 17 residues long. With V trimmed by 2 bases and J by 2 bases, 9 bases remained unmatched.

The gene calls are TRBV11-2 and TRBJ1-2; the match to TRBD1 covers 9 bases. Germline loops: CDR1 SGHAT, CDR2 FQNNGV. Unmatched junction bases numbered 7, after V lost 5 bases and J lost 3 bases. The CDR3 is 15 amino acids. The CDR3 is CASSPWTGADYGYTF. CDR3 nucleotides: TGTGCCAGCAGCCCGTGGACAGGGGCAGACTATGGCTACACCTTC.

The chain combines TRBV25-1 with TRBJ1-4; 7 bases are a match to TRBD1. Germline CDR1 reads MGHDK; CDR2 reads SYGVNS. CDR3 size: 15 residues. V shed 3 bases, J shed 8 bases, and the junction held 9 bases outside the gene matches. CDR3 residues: CASSEAGTDNEKLFF. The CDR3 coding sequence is TGTGCCAGCAGTGAGGCAGGGACAGATAACGAAAAACTGTTTTTT.

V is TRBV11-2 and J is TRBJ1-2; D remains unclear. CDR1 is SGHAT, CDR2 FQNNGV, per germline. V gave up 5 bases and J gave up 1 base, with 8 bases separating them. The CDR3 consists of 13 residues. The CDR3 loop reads CASSPYSNYGYTF. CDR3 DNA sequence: TGTGCCAGCAGCCCGTACAGTAACTATGGCTACACCTTC.

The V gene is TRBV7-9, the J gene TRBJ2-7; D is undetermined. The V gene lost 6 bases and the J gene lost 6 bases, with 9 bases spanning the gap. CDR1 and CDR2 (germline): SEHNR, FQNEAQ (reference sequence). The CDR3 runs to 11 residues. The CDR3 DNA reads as TGTGCCAGCAGTCAGACGGGCGAGCAGTACTTC. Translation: CASSQTGEQYF.

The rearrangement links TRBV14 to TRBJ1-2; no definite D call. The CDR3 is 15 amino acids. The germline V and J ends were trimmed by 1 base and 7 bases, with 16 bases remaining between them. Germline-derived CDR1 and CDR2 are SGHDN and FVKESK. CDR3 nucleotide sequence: TGTGCCAGCAGCCAAGTCGCAGGTGCGGGCCGTGGCTACACCTTC. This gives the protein CASSQVAGAGRGYTF.

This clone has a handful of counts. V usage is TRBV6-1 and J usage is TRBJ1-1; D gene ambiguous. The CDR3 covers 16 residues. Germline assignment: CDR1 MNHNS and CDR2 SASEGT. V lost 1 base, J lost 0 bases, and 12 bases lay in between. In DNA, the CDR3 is TGTGCCAGCAGTGAAGTCGTACGGGGAATGAACACTGAAGCTTTCTTT. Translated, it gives CASSEVVRGMNTEAFF.

The CDR3 here is CASSLVPDGAYEQYF. The DNA of the CDR3 is TGTGCCAGCAGCTTAGTACCGGACGGGGCCTACGAGCAGTACTTC. This chain connects TRBV11-2 to TRBJ2-7, with a tentative D call TRBD2 (5 bases). Germline-derived CDR1 and CDR2 are SGHAT and FQNNGV. The CDR3 loop spans 15 amino acids. The V gene lost 1 base and the J gene lost 2 bases, with 12 bases spanning the gap.

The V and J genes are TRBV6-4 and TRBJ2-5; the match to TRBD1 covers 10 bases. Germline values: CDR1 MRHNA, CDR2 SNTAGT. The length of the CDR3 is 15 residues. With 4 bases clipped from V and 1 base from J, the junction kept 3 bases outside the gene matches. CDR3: CASSARTGGQETQYF. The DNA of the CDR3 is TGTGCCAGCAGTGCCAGGACAGGGGGCCAAGAGACCCAGTACTTC.

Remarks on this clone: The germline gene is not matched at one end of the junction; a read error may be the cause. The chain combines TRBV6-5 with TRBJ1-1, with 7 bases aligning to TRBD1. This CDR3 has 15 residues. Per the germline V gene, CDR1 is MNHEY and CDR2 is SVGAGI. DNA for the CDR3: TGTGCCAGCAGTTCCTGGCAGGGGGGAAGTACTGAAGTCATCTTT. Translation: CASSSWQGGSTEVIF.

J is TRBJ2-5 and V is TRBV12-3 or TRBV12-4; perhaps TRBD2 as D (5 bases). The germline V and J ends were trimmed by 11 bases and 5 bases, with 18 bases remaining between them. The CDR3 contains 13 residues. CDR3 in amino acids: CACGSSLRETQYF. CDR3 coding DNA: TGTGCCTGTGGGAGCTCCCTGCGGGAGACCCAGTACTTC.

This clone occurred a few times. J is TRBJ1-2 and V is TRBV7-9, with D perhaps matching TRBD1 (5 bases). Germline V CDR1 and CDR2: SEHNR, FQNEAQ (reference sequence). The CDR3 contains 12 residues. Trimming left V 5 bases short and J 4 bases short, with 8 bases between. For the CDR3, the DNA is TGTGCCAGCAGCGGTCAGGGCTATGGCTACACCTTC. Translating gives CASSGQGYGYTF.

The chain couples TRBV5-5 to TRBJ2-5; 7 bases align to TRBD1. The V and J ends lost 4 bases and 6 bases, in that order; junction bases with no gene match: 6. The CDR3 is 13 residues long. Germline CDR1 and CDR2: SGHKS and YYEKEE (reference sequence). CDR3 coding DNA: TGTGCCAGCAGCACCGGGACAGAGAAGACCCAGTACTTC. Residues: CASSTGTEKTQYF.

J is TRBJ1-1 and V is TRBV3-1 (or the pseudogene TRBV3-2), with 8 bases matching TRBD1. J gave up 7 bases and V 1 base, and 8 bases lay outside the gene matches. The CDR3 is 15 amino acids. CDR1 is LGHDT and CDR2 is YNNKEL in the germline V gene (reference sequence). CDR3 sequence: CASSQVAGGLFEAFF. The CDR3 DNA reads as TGTGCCAGCAGCCAAGTCGCAGGGGGCTTATTTGAAGCTTTCTTT.

The CDR3 loop is CASSVGPGVTDTQYF. CDR3 nucleotide sequence: TGTGCCAGCAGCGTAGGCCCGGGGGTCACAGATACGCAGTATTTT. V gene TRBV9 combines with J gene TRBJ2-3, with TRBD2 as a possible D gene (6 bases). The length of the CDR3 is 15 residues. The germline V gene encodes CDR1 SGDLS and CDR2 YYNGEE. Trimming removed 0 bases at V and 2 bases at J, with 10 bases between.

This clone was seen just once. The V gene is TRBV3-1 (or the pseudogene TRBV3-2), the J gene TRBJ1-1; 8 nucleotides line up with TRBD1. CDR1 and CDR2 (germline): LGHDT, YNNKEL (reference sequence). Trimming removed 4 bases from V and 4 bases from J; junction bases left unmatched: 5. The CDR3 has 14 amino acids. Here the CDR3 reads CASSRDRLGTEAFF. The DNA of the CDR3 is TGTGCCAGCAGCCGGGACAGGCTAGGCACTGAAGCTTTCTTT.

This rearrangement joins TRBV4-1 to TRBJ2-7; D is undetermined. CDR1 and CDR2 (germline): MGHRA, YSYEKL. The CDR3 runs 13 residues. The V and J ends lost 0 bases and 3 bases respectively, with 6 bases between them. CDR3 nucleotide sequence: TGCGCCAGCAGCCAAGAGAGCTTCTACGAGCAGTACTTC. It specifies CASSQESFYEQYF.

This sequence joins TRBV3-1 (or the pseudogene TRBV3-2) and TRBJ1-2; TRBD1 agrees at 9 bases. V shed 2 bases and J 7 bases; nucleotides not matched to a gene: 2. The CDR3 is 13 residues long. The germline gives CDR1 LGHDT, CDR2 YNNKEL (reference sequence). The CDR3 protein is CASSQTGGTGYTF. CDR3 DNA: TGTGCCAGCAGCCAAACAGGGGGCACTGGCTACACCTTC.